This TCR beta chain was found in a study of memory CD4+ T cells and cytomegalovirus serostatus. In the study overall: Healthy Belgian adult donors included under ten CMV-positive and some 24 CMV-negative people.

The CDR3 totals 14 residues. Trimming removed 4 bases from V and 9 bases from J; junction bases left unmatched: 7. The germline CDR1 and CDR2 sequences are SGHNT and YYREEE (reference sequence). Only in-frame clones appear in the TCRdb table, and some are missing; sequencing was by immunoSEQ multiplex PCR. The sample records just under 95,000 clones, around 80% being singletons. Single viable CD3+CD4+CD8-CD45RO+ cells were sorted as the memory CD4+ T cells. The sequence was collected from an adult in good health and CMV-seropositive. The sample taken for sequencing was memory CD4+ T cells from blood. This sequence joins TRBV5-4 and TRBJ2-6; 7 nucleotides agree with TRBD2. CDR3: CASSQSGTYNVLTF. The CDR3 DNA reads TGTGCCAGCAGCCAGAGCGGGACCTACAACGTCCTGACTTTC. The full variable domain, in which reference TRBV5-4 and TRBJ2-6 provide the parts outside the CDR3, is ETGVTQSPTHLIKTRGQQVTLRCSSQSGHNTVSWYQQALGQGPQFIFQYYREEENGRGNFPPRFSGLQFPNYSSELNVNALELDDSALYLCASSQSGTYNVLTFGAGSRLTVL.